This section outlines one T cell receptor (beta chain) sequence together with its context. Its antigen target is currently unknown. No qualities accompany the bases; no much larger clone lies one base away. The entry originates in a study of blood T cell repertoires in COVID-19 (dated by TCRdb to 2020 to 2022). Regarding the study in general: Samples from collaborators originated in the United States, Italy and Spain and spanned both the acute and convalescent phases of COVID-19. The prospective study material was composed of cDNA or gDNA derived from T cells, B-cell-depleted T cells, or PBMCs. Subjects who had been exposed to COVID-19, were actively infected with it, or had recovered from it provided the deeply sampled blood TCRbeta repertoires that made up the dataset. The repertoires were released in a freely available public database intended as a resource for research on the immune response to SARS-CoV-2. The samples were drawn from the first 160 participants of the ongoing ImmuneRACE study and from 950 to 1,500 subjects provided by 6 global collaborators. The sample metadata nearly always contained a de-identified subject ID, COVID-19 status, age in years and sex. Where available, HLA class I and class II types were taken from metadata supplied by the sample provider and were not determined by assay-based typing.

One collaborating source in Seattle enrolled patients during active infection and followed them longitudinally through the course of disease. Collaborating institutions collected whole blood in K2EDTA tubes following their own protocols. For TCRbeta analysis, collaborator samples were shipped as frozen whole blood, as isolated PBMCs, or as DNA extracted from either sample type. Trimming accounts for 5 bases at V and 8 bases at J, while the number of junction bases matched to no gene is 13. The CDR3 numbers 16 residues from cysteine through phenylalanine. Only the CDR3 portion is preserved as DNA: 48 bases, with reading frame beginning at the first base. Via the germline V gene, CDR1 is MDHEN and CDR2 SYDVKM. Results and caveats for the whole study, not just this receptor: The quantity of clinical and demographic metadata differed by source and by participant and was supplied without curation.

TCRbeta CDR3 regions were amplified from genomic DNA by means of the immunoSEQ Assay, a bias-controlled multiplex PCR. In the paper's pipeline: Within the assay, amplification of reference gene primers was used to estimate how many nucleated cells each sample contained. Sequence reads were collapsed and filtered to measure the absolute abundance of every unique TCRbeta CDR3 rearrangement. Productive Simpson clonality was computed per sample as the square root of Simpson's diversity index over productive rearrangements. TCRdb holds this immuneACCESS table with in-frame rearrangements only. Some clones are missing; in checked studies, unresolved V genes explain under half, and the rest has no known cause. V, J and clone size reflect that table, while D and trimming were determined from the DNA. In this sample the table shows about 120,000 clones, around nine tenths of which occur a single time. The ten most abundant clones make up 11% of the sample.

The chain links TRBV28 with TRBJ1-2, and TRBD1 matches 11 of the central bases. The receptor comes from a woman in her sixties or seventies with COVID-19, enrolled during active disease. The specimen was peripheral blood. The bases are TGTGCCAGCAGTAAGGTGATCGGACAGGGGGCGCTAGGCTACACCTTC. The encoded protein is CASSKVIGQGALGYTF.